Sequencing of this T cell receptor beta chain was carried out in a study of PD-1 blockade in classical Hodgkin lymphoma. Overall study: Each patient was given nivolumab 3 mg/kg through a vein every 2 weeks.

Sequenced by immunoSEQ multiplex PCR; TCRdb stores in-frame clones only, minus some. The data show over 45,000 clones, around 78% seen once. This clone was seen a single time. Its antigen is unidentified. Findings of the study overall: Whoever responded completely had baseline diversity much like that seen in newly diagnosed patients. Still unresolved is the cause of the repertoire differences, which may be disease activity or prior therapy. TCR diversity rose significantly by C4D1 in CD4+ but not CD8+ cells.

The CDR3 sequence is 14 residues long. CDR1 is SGHTA and CDR2 is FQGNSA in the germline V gene. The V and J ends lost 5 bases and 0 bases respectively, with 8 bases between them. Every patient experienced relapse after autologous stem cell transplantation, and brentuximab vedotin exposure varied. The TCR originated in a human donor with classical Hodgkin lymphoma. The sample here was peripheral blood mononuclear cells (PBMCs), taken before the second cycle of nivolumab. The chain is built from TRBV7-2 and TRBJ1-3; maybe TRBD1 (5 bases). This CDR3 reads CASSPGISGNTIYF. The CDR3, as DNA: TGTGCCAGCAGCCCAGGGATCTCTGGAAACACCATATATTTT.